Following are 31 T cell receptor beta chains from one sample sequenced in a study of blood T cells in healthy people across ages. The use of a sample-barcoded 5' primer and a J-beta primer mix characterized a second PCR of about 6 to 12 cycles. One entry per CDR3 protein results from TCRdb running MiXCR on the 5' RACE reads. The sample consists of 700,000 or so distinct CDR3 sequences, about 43% of them appearing once. The material sequenced was blood. The receptors come from a man aged 80 or over in good health.

The chain carries TRBV5-5 and TRBJ2-7; D is possibly TRBD1 or TRBD2 (6 bases each). CDR1 and CDR2 from the germline V gene are SGHKS and YYEKEE (reference sequence). V lost 0 bases to trimming and J lost 3 bases, with 13 bases between them. CDR3 size: 15 residues. The CDR3 here is CASSLAGAFGYEQYF. The DNA of the CDR3 is TGTGCCAGCAGCTTGGCGGGGGCATTCGGCTACGAGCAGTACTTC.

This chain uses TRBV9 with TRBJ2-1, with 10 bases matching TRBD2. After removal of 1 base from V and 6 bases from J, the junction contained 4 bases not matched to a gene. Germline-derived CDR1 and CDR2 are SGDLS and YYNGEE. The CDR3 is made up of 15 amino acids. The CDR3 here is CASSVTAGGPNEQFF. CDR3 DNA: TGTGCCAGCAGCGTAACAGCGGGAGGGCCCAATGAGCAGTTCTTC.

The chain has TRBV5-6 and TRBJ2-1, with 7 bases lining up with TRBD2. The CDR3 sequence is 16 residues long. Germline assignment: CDR1 SGHDT and CDR2 YYEEEE. Trimming removed 3 bases from V and 6 bases from J; junction bases left unmatched: 12. The CDR3 protein is CASSSLGAGVGNEQFF. In DNA form, the CDR3 reads TGTGCCAGCAGCTCCCTTGGGGCGGGAGTTGGCAATGAGCAGTTCTTC.

This clonotype has more than one count but fewer than ten. The chain combines TRBV3-1 with TRBJ2-7, with TRBD2 identical over 9 bases. The ends lost 2 bases at V and 6 bases at J; junction bases unmatched: 8. Germline V gives CDR1 LGHDT, CDR2 YNNKEL (reference sequence). The CDR3 consists of 15 residues. CDR3 sequence reads: CASSQKGLAGSEQYF. Here the CDR3 DNA reads TGTGCCAGCAGCCAAAAGGGGCTAGCGGGAAGCGAGCAGTACTTC.

V gene TRBV20-1 combines with J gene TRBJ2-1; 11 nucleotides align to TRBD2. CDR3 size: 14 residues. Trimming at V came to 6 bases and at J to 3 bases, leaving 4 bases not matched to a gene. CDR1 DFQATT and CDR2 SNEGSKA come from the germline V gene (reference sequence). In DNA form, the CDR3 reads TGCAGTGCCGGGACTAGCGGCTTCTACAATGAGCAGTTCTTC. Amino acids: CSAGTSGFYNEQFF.

The genes are TRBV7-8 and TRBJ1-4; 12 bases fit TRBD1. V trimming: 4 bases; J trimming: 8 bases; junction bases outside the gene matches: 5. Germline V gene sequence: CDR1 SGHVS, CDR2 FQNEAQ. CDR3 length: 15 amino acids. CDR3 bases: TGTGCCAGCAGCTCATTTGGGACAGGGGGCGAAAAACTGTTTTTT. Its protein is CASSSFGTGGEKLFF. The entire variable domain, with the rest obtained from reference TRBV7-8 and TRBJ1-4, is as follows: GAGVSQSPRYKVAKRGQDVALRCDPISGHVSLFWYQQALGQGPEFLTYFQNEAQLDKSGLPSDRFFAERPEGSVSTLKIQRTQQEDSAVYLCASSSFGTGGEKLFFGSGTQLSVL.

As to this clonotype: At one end the junction does not follow the germline gene, possibly because of a read error. The V gene is TRBV6-5, the J gene TRBJ1-4, with D possibly TRBD1 on 5 matching bases. The CDR3 consists of 17 residues. Germline CDR1 reads MNHEY; CDR2 reads SVGAGI. The CDR3 sequence: CASSYPDNRATNEKPFF. For the CDR3, the DNA is TGTGCCAGCAGTTACCCGGACAATCGTGCAACTAATGAAAAACCGTTTTTT.

This clonotype has a count of ten or more. The V gene is TRBV2, the J gene TRBJ2-5; D is ambiguous. V dropped 6 bases and J dropped 2 bases, with 10 bases sitting between them. Germline loops: CDR1 SNHLY, CDR2 FYNNEI. CDR3 size: 13 residues. The CDR3 here is CASSLSPQETQYF. The CDR3 DNA is TGTGCCAGCAGCCTATCACCTCAAGAGACCCAGTACTTC.

This clonotype was found many times. V is TRBV29-1 and J is TRBJ1-4; D is possibly TRBD1 (6 bases). Germline assignment: CDR1 SQVTM and CDR2 ANQGSEA. V dropped 7 bases and J dropped 4 bases, with 13 bases sitting between them. The CDR3 has 13 residues. The CDR3, as DNA: TGCAGCGCCCTGGGGGGGCGTAATGAAAAACTGTTTTTT. Translation: CSALGGRNEKLFF.

The chain links TRBV29-1 to TRBJ2-5; the D gene is possibly TRBD1 (7 bases). CDR1 SQVTM and CDR2 ANQGSEA come from the germline V gene. V was trimmed by 7 bases and J by 11 bases, leaving 23 bases between them. The CDR3 runs 13 residues. CDR3 sequence (DNA): TGCAGCGCCTGGGGGCAGGGGGGAAATGAGCAGTACTTC. This translates into CSAWGQGGNEQYF.

The gene calls are TRBV20-1 and TRBJ2-4, with D uncertain. This CDR3 is 13 amino acids long. CDR1 and CDR2 from the germline V gene are DFQATT and SNEGSKA (reference sequence). V was shortened by 5 bases and J by 0 bases, with 8 bases between the two germline ends. The DNA for the CDR3 is TGCAGTGCTGACACGATAGCCAAAAACATTCAGTACTTC. This codes for CSADTIAKNIQYF.

In the case of this clonotype: A much larger clonotype is one base distant, so this may be a read error. The V and J genes are TRBV6-2 or TRBV6-3 and TRBJ2-7; D possibly corresponds to TRBD2 (6 bases). CDR1 and CDR2 (germline): MNHEY, SVGEGT. The CDR3 consists of 14 residues. This CDR3 is CVSSSGGRTYEQYF. As DNA, the CDR3 is TGTGTCAGCAGTTCTGGGGGGAGGACCTACGAGCAGTACTTC.

This clonotype was seen only a few times. The chain has TRBV4-3 and TRBJ1-3; D is unclear. V was cut by 0 bases and J by 0 bases, with 6 bases left in between. CDR3 size: 15 residues. Germline loops: CDR1 LGHNA, CDR2 YSLEER. The CDR3 DNA is TGCGCCAGCAGCCAAGACCCCAACTCTGGAAACACCATATATTTT. The encoded protein is CASSQDPNSGNTIYF.

The J gene is TRBJ2-3, the V gene TRBV12-3 or TRBV12-4, with a possible D match to TRBD1 (6 bases). This CDR3 spans 15 amino acids. Trimming removed 5 bases at V and 2 bases at J, with 14 bases between. This CDR3 reads CASSRGQGTTDTQYF. CDR3 DNA: TGTGCCAGCAGTCGCGGGCAGGGGACCACAGATACGCAGTATTTT.

This clonotype was seen more than once but under ten times. The genes are TRBV14 and TRBJ2-7; 9 positions match TRBD2. There are 18 residues in the CDR3. The V gene's germline CDR1 is SGHDN and CDR2 FVKESK. The junction had 13 bases not matched to a gene; V was cut back by 1 base and J by 3 bases. The chain's CDR3 is CASSQGSSGRLPRYEQYF. CDR3 coding DNA: TGTGCCAGCAGCCAAGGGAGTAGCGGGAGACTTCCCCGCTACGAGCAGTACTTC.

J is TRBJ2-7 and V is TRBV5-1; D might be TRBD1 (5 bases). In germline, CDR1 is SGHRS, CDR2 YFSETQ. V dropped 5 bases and J dropped 3 bases, with 12 bases sitting between them. The CDR3 consists of 13 residues. DNA of the CDR3: TGCGCCAGCAGTCCGCGACAGAACTACGAGCAGTACTTC. This gives the protein CASSPRQNYEQYF.

Only a few counts were recorded for this clonotype. The chain uses TRBV5-1 and TRBJ2-5; TRBD2 is a possible D gene (6 bases). The CDR3 runs to 13 residues. Trimming left V 4 bases short and J 2 bases short, with 9 bases between. CDR1 and CDR2 from the germline V gene are SGHRS and YFSETQ. The chain's CDR3 is CASSPAGQETQYF. In DNA form, the CDR3 reads TGCGCCAGCAGCCCGGCGGGGCAAGAGACCCAGTACTTC.

This chain joins TRBV29-1 and TRBJ1-5; 7 nucleotides match TRBD1. The CDR3 totals 14 residues. Germline values: CDR1 SQVTM, CDR2 ANQGSEA. The V gene end was trimmed by 6 bases and the J gene end by 5 bases; junction bases not matched to a gene: 10. The CDR3 is CSVLPTGRDQPQHF. As DNA, the CDR3 is TGCAGCGTACTACCGACAGGGCGGGATCAGCCCCAGCATTTT. Based on the CDR3 plus reference TRBV29-1 and TRBJ1-5, the full variable domain is SAVISQKPSRDICQRGTSLTIQCQVDSQVTMMFWYRQQPGQSLTLIATANQGSEATYESGFVIDKFPISRPNLTFSTLTVSNMSPEDSSIYLCSVLPTGRDQPQHFGDGTRLSIL.

This clonotype was counted at least ten times. The rearrangement links TRBV29-1 to TRBJ2-7, with D possibly being TRBD2 (6 bases). This CDR3 has 13 residues. Germline loops: CDR1 SQVTM, CDR2 ANQGSEA. V gave up 1 base and J gave up 2 bases, with 9 bases separating them. CDR3 residues: CSVEGGATYEQYF. The DNA of the CDR3 is TGCAGCGTTGAAGGCGGGGCAACCTACGAGCAGTACTTC.

V gene TRBV7-2 combines with J gene TRBJ2-2, with D perhaps matching TRBD2 (6 bases). The V gene lost 1 base and the J gene lost 3 bases, with 12 bases spanning the gap. The germline V gene encodes CDR1 SGHTA and CDR2 FQGNSA. The CDR3 is made up of 16 amino acids. The CDR3 coding sequence is TGTGCCAGCAGCTTAGAGTCGCGGAGGGACACCGGGGAGCTGTTTTTT. Protein: CASSLESRRDTGELFF.

The rearrangement links TRBV29-1 to TRBJ2-2, with TRBD1 matching over 9 bases. Germline V CDR1 and CDR2: SQVTM, ANQGSEA. V lost 2 bases and J lost 6; bases outside the gene matches: 4. The CDR3 runs 14 residues. The CDR3 region has the DNA TGCAGCGTTGAAACAGGGGGCTTTTCCGGGGAGCTGTTTTTT. Amino acids: CSVETGGFSGELFF.

The chain joins TRBV10-1 to TRBJ2-5, with 10 bases lining up with TRBD2. Looked up from germline, CDR1 is WNHNN and CDR2 is SYGVQD (reference sequence). This CDR3 spans 15 amino acids. The ends lost 1 base at V and 11 bases at J; junction bases unmatched: 10. The CDR3 sequence: CASSELAGGGNEQYF. In nucleotides, the CDR3 is TGCGCCAGCAGTGAGTTAGCGGGGGGCGGGAATGAGCAGTACTTC.

The J gene is TRBJ2-5, the V gene TRBV2; D is possibly TRBD1 (6 bases). The J call may be wrong; the DNA end is better matched by TRBJ2-7. CDR3 size: 14 residues. In germline, CDR1 is SNHLY, CDR2 FYNNEI. CDR3 DNA sequence: TGTGCCAGCGGGCCCGGGACATCGGGTTACGAGCAGTACTTC. Its protein is CASGPGTSGYEQYF.

This clonotype showed up just a few times. With a much larger clone just one base away, this may be a read error. The chain is built from TRBV7-2 and TRBJ2-7, with 8 bases fitting TRBD1. The ends lost 5 bases at V and 7 bases at J; junction bases unmatched: 13. The CDR3 contains 15 residues. From germline, CDR1 is SGHTA and CDR2 FQGNSA. DNA of the CDR3: TGTGCCAGCAGCCCCCAGGGGGCGGGAAAAAGAGAGCAGTACTTC. Amino acid sequence: CASSPQGAGKREQYF.

Concerning this clonotype: Given a much more abundant clone one base away, this may be a read error. The rearrangement uses TRBV7-2 and TRBJ1-2; unclear D gene. CDR1 and CDR2 from the germline V gene are SGHTA and FQGNSA. This CDR3 region has 14 residues. Trimming took off 5 bases at V and 6 bases at J, with 16 bases between the two ends. CDR3 residues: CASSLDFSGHGYTF. Here the CDR3 DNA reads TGTGCCAGCAGCCTAGATTTTAGTGGCCATGGCTACACCTTC.

This clonotype was counted between two and nine times. The V and J genes are TRBV12-3 or TRBV12-4 and TRBJ2-2; D could derive from TRBD1 or TRBD2 (5 bases each). V was cut by 0 bases and J by 5 bases, with 13 bases left in between. The CDR3 runs 16 residues. CDR3 residues: CASSLARPEGTGELFF. CDR3 sequence (DNA): TGTGCCAGCAGTTTAGCGAGGCCAGAGGGGACCGGGGAGCTGTTTTTT.

This clonotype was picked up many times. The V gene is TRBV7-2, the J gene TRBJ2-7; 7 nucleotides align to TRBD2. CDR1 and CDR2 (germline): SGHTA, FQGNSA. J was trimmed by 1 base and V by 5 bases; bases with no gene match: 8. CDR3 length: 15 residues. CDR3 in DNA: TGTGCCAGCAGCAGAGGCGGGGGACGATCCTACGAGCAGTACTTC. Its translation is CASSRGGGRSYEQYF.

The V call is TRBV5-5, the J call TRBJ2-3, with 12 bases aligning to TRBD1. Germline V gives CDR1 SGHKS, CDR2 YYEKEE (reference sequence). The ends lost 0 bases at V and 7 bases at J; junction bases unmatched: 6. CDR3 length: 16 amino acids. The DNA of the CDR3 is TGTGCCAGCAGCTTGGGTCCGGGACAGGGGGCGAATACGCAGTATTTT. This sequence encodes CASSLGPGQGANTQYF.

The chain has TRBV6-5 and TRBJ1-2; 12 nucleotides line up with TRBD1. The germline V gene has CDR1 MNHEY and CDR2 SVGAGI. The CDR3 loop spans 14 amino acids. V lost 6 bases and J lost 7; bases outside the gene matches: 6. The CDR3 region is CASRRGQGAAGYTF. As DNA, the CDR3 is TGTGCCAGCAGGCGGGGACAGGGGGCGGCTGGCTACACCTTC.

The chain couples TRBV15 to TRBJ2-3; D is ambiguous. Germline V gene data show CDR1 as LNHNV and CDR2 as YYDKDF (reference sequence). CDR3 size: 12 residues. The V end lost 0 bases, the J end lost 9 bases, and 7 bases lay between the germline ends. CDR3 residues: CATSRETETQYF. For the CDR3, the DNA is TGTGCCACCAGCAGAGAAACGGAGACGCAGTATTTT. Full variable domain (remainder filled in from reference TRBV15 and TRBJ2-3): DAMVIQNPRYQVTQFGKPVTLSCSQTLNHNVMYWYQQKSSQAPKLLFHYYDKDFNNEADTPDNFQSRRPNTSFCFLDIRSPGLGDTAMYLCATSRETETQYFGPGTRLTVL.

This clonotype was seen a few times. The genes are TRBV28 and TRBJ2-7; D is perhaps TRBD1 (6 bases). The V gene lost 8 bases and the J gene lost 2 bases, with 16 bases spanning the gap. The CDR3 loop spans 14 amino acids. Germline CDR1 and CDR2: MDHEN and SYDVKM. Written as DNA, the CDR3 is TGTGCCAGCGGGATCTCCAGGGGCCCCTACGAGCAGTACTTC. Protein sequence: CASGISRGPYEQYF.